The 2 T cell receptor beta chains below all came from one sample that was sequenced in a study of OX40 agonist ivuxolimab in advanced cancers. The data were produced by immunoSEQ multiplex PCR, yet TCRdb's version contains in-frame clones alone and is incomplete. Of nearly 50,000 clones in the sample, approximately 90% were seen once. This sample comprised CD4+ or CD8+ T cells sorted from blood, obtained in a trial of the OX40 agonist ivuxolimab. The receptors shown here come from an adult with an advanced solid tumor such as melanoma, head and neck, liver or kidney cancer.

The rearrangement joins TRBV7-9 to TRBJ2-7; 7 nucleotides align to TRBD1. In germline, CDR1 is SEHNR, CDR2 FQNEAQ (reference sequence). CDR3 length: 17 residues. V dropped 1 base and J dropped 3; count of bases not matched to a gene: 12. The CDR3 DNA reads TGTGCCAGCAGCTTAGGGTATCGTGGACAGGTCTTCTACGAGCAGTACTTC. Its protein product is CASSLGYRGQVFYEQYF. Complete variable domain (other parts from reference TRBV7-9 and TRBJ2-7): DTGVSQNPRHKITKRGQNVTFRCDPISEHNRLYWYRQTLGQGPEFLTYFQNEAQLEKSRLLSDRFSAERPKGSFSTLEIQRTEQGDSAMYLCASSLGYRGQVFYEQYFGPGTRLTVT.

The V call is TRBV14, the J call TRBJ2-2; 8 bases match TRBD2. The CDR3 is made up of 16 amino acids. Germline trimming cut 5 bases from V and 0 bases from J; bases unmatched to any gene: 5. Germline CDR1 is SGHDN and CDR2 is FVKESK. The CDR3 reads CASSTTGGANTGELFF. The CDR3 DNA reads TGTGCCAGCAGCACTACGGGGGGGGCGAACACCGGGGAGCTGTTTTTT.